The rows below give T cell receptor beta chains drawn from one sample of a study of blood T cell repertoires in COVID-19. Some clones are missing from TCRdb's copy, which holds only in-frame ones; the method was immunoSEQ multiplex PCR. The data hold approximately 140,000 clones, with 70% to 85% observed a single time. Input material: peripheral blood. The receptor source for this set is a human donor in a cohort sampled during active COVID-19. Both conserved end residues are part of each CDR3. Each record gives: V gene, CDR3 protein.

v_call: TRBV2; cdr3_aa: CASSPGTGENNEQFF
v_call: TRBV28; cdr3_aa: CASSLNRDSLYNEQFF
v_call: TRBV5-4; cdr3_aa: CASSLEGDRNEAFF
v_call: TRBV29-1; cdr3_aa: CSVAGARGLEQYF
v_call: TRBV19; cdr3_aa: CASSTHRGAEAFF
v_call: TRBV9; cdr3_aa: CASSVGGDYQPQHF
v_call: TRBV6-4; cdr3_aa: CASSAGTGGMRAFF
v_call: TRBV7-4; cdr3_aa: CASSLLRGHEQYF
v_call: TRBV24-1; cdr3_aa: CATSGDNRGLLNEQFF
v_call: TRBV28; cdr3_aa: CASSPTRRRGETQYF
v_call: TRBV18; cdr3_aa: CASPPSSYEQYF
v_call: TRBV9; cdr3_aa: CASSGGLAGVFWLTSTDTQYF
v_call: TRBV2; cdr3_aa: CASSVILAGEQFF
v_call: TRBV3-1/TRBV3-2; cdr3_aa: CASRGLAGGPTDTQYF
v_call: TRBV3-1/TRBV3-2; cdr3_aa: CASRAGTGEEAFF
v_call: TRBV19; cdr3_aa: CASSISNRGNNSPLHF
v_call: TRBV7-9; cdr3_aa: CASSPGQGSPLHF
v_call: TRBV7-8; cdr3_aa: CASSLGDRAKYF
v_call: TRBV6-5; cdr3_aa: CASSTVPDTEAFF
v_call: TRBV9; cdr3_aa: CASSVGPGQNTEAFF
v_call: TRBV29-1; cdr3_aa: CSVVEYEQYF
v_call: TRBV15; cdr3_aa: CATSRDLGTGGDQPQHF
v_call: TRBV19; cdr3_aa: CASTGQPYLNQPQHF
v_call: TRBV7-2; cdr3_aa: CASSRRDRGNQETQYF
v_call: TRBV19; cdr3_aa: CASRRSGTGGISPEAFF
v_call: TRBV7-7; cdr3_aa: CASSLGQGAEAFF
v_call: TRBV11-3; cdr3_aa: CASSLTPWVRGETQYF
v_call: TRBV7-3; cdr3_aa: CASSLGGRTDTQYF
v_call: TRBV9; cdr3_aa: CASSATRGNEQFF
v_call: TRBV11-2; cdr3_aa: CASSLVLAGTTEAFF
v_call: TRBV3-1/TRBV3-2; cdr3_aa: CASSPDSTLGYGYTF
v_call: TRBV11-3; cdr3_aa: CASSFSTSAGGELFF
v_call: TRBV1; cdr3_aa: CTSSQVTGAGGTYEQYF
v_call: TRBV2; cdr3_aa: CASGFLNTEAFF
v_call: TRBV3-1/TRBV3-2; cdr3_aa: CASSLGQGDSGNTIYF
v_call: TRBV7-6; cdr3_aa: CASSPSAGVGVNEQFF
v_call: TRBV20-1; cdr3_aa: CSASPGTVNYGYTF
v_call: TRBV6-5; cdr3_aa: CASSPDRGVPGELFF
v_call: TRBV27; cdr3_aa: CASRLGWVGAYEQYF
v_call: TRBV5-4; cdr3_aa: CASSLPRGDQNTEAFF
v_call: TRBV6-5; cdr3_aa: CASRPGQDHQPQHF
v_call: TRBV4-1; cdr3_aa: CASSQDGTGRETQYF